Listed below are T cell receptor beta chains from one sample, sequenced in a study of a mutant IDH1 vaccine in newly diagnosed glioma. These receptors are not linked to any known antigen. TCRdb's table, derived via immunoSEQ multiplex PCR, lists solely in-frame clones and lacks some. The sample holds some 130,000 clones, about 82% seen once. Material: PBMCs, obtained from a glioma patient whose treatment included an IDH1 peptide vaccine. All receptors derive from a middle-aged man with glioma. CDR3s include the opening cysteine and the closing phenylalanine or tryptophan. D genes are given only for firm matches. Clone size appears in some rows only: once, few, many, or a class for an expanded clone.

D	V	size	J	CDR3	DNA
TRBD1	TRBV6-6	-	TRBJ1-2	CASTLDRERGYTF	TGTGCCAGCACCCTGGACAGGGAAAGGGGCTACACCTTC
-	TRBV2	-	TRBJ2-1	CATLSGDEQFF	TGTGCCACCCTAAGCGGCGATGAGCAGTTCTTC
-	TRBV23-1	-	TRBJ2-7	CAGLNEQYF	TGCGCCGGCCTAAACGAGCAGTACTTC
TRBD2	TRBV27	-	TRBJ2-3	CASSLVAGGPYRIDTQYF	TGTGCCAGCAGTTTAGTAGCGGGGGGGCCTTACAGAATAGATACGCAGTATTTT
TRBD2	TRBV11-2	-	TRBJ2-7	CASSYAGGEQYF	TGTGCCAGCAGCTACGCGGGGGGCGAGCAGTACTTC
-	TRBV9	-	TRBJ1-3	CASSVATGPGNTIYF	TGTGCCAGCAGCGTAGCTACGGGGCCTGGAAACACCATATATTTT
TRBD1	TRBV19	-	TRBJ1-1	CASYRGLTEAFF	TGTGCCAGTTACAGGGGGCTAACTGAAGCTTTCTTT
-	TRBV18	once	TRBJ1-2	CASTNTPGSYGYTF	TGTGCCAGCACCAACACCCCCGGGAGCTATGGCTACACCTTC
-	TRBV5-6	-	TRBJ2-7	CASSLPRDPALRYEQYF	TGTGCCAGCAGCTTACCCCGGGACCCAGCGTTACGCTACGAGCAGTACTTC
-	TRBV10-2	-	TRBJ2-1	CASSAQNNEQFF	TGCGCCAGCAGTGCCCAGAACAATGAGCAGTTCTTC
-	TRBV7-2	-	TRBJ1-2	CASSPPSELTSGYTF	TGTGCCAGCAGCCCCCCCAGTGAGTTAACGAGCGGCTACACCTTC
-	TRBV2	-	TRBJ1-2	CANLGTDYGYTF	TGTGCCAACCTCGGGACGGACTATGGCTACACCTTC
-	TRBV9	-	TRBJ1-1	CASNVVMGDTEAFF	TGTGCCAGCAACGTAGTGATGGGAGACACTGAAGCTTTCTTT
TRBD1	TRBV5-1	-	TRBJ1-2	CASSSAGGDGYTF	TGCGCCAGCAGCTCGGCAGGGGGTGATGGCTACACCTTC
-	TRBV7-2	-	TRBJ1-2	CASSLDIGNYGYTF	TGTGCCAGCAGCTTAGATATAGGAAACTATGGCTACACCTTC
-	TRBV11-2	-	TRBJ2-5	CASSLEQGSGETQYF	TGTGCCAGCAGCTTAGAGCAAGGGTCGGGGGAGACCCAGTACTTC
TRBD2	TRBV10-1	-	TRBJ2-1	CASSDHSGGAAEQFF	TGCGCCAGCAGTGACCATAGCGGGGGGGCCGCTGAGCAGTTCTTC
TRBD1	TRBV19	-	TRBJ1-5	CASSILGTGHNQPQHF	TGTGCCAGTAGTATTCTGGGGACAGGGCACAATCAGCCCCAGCATTTT
-	TRBV10-3	few	TRBJ2-2	CAISERHPNTGELFF	TGTGCCATCAGTGAGCGTCACCCGAACACCGGGGAGCTGTTTTTT
-	TRBV30	few	TRBJ1-1	CAWSVRGGTEAFF	TGTGCCTGGAGTGTCAGGGGTGGCACTGAAGCTTTCTTT
TRBD1	TRBV6-5	-	TRBJ2-7	CASSHRGPLRYEQYF	TGTGCCAGCAGCCACAGGGGGCCGCTTAGGTACGAGCAGTACTTC
TRBD2	TRBV30	once	TRBJ2-2	CAWLSSGGFTGELFF	TGTGCCTGGTTGTCGAGCGGGGGGTTCACCGGGGAGCTGTTTTTT
TRBD1	TRBV27	-	TRBJ2-3	CASSFPTGGRADTQYF	TGTGCCAGCAGTTTCCCGACAGGGGGTAGGGCAGATACGCAGTATTTT
-	TRBV4-1	-	TRBJ1-2	CASSQGRVGNGYTF	TGCGCCAGCAGCCAAGGCAGGGTAGGGAATGGCTACACCTTC
TRBD1	TRBV19	-	TRBJ1-3	CASRVGDRLLSGNTIYF	TGTGCCAGCCGGGTGGGGGACAGATTACTCTCTGGAAACACCATATATTTT
TRBD1	TRBV7-8	-	TRBJ1-6	CASSLGQASPLHF	TGTGCCAGCAGCTTGGGACAGGCTTCACCCCTCCACTTT
TRBD1	TRBV7-2	-	TRBJ2-7	CASSLQLPGQEYEQYF	TGTGCCAGCAGCTTACAGCTACCGGGACAGGAATACGAGCAGTACTTC
TRBD1	TRBV7-2	-	TRBJ2-7	CASSGVAGGGYEQYF	TGTGCCAGCAGCGGGGTGGCAGGGGGTGGGTACGAGCAGTACTTC
-	TRBV5-1	-	TRBJ1-2	CASSLEEGPAGYTF	TGCGCCAGCAGCTTGGAGGAGGGTCCGGCTGGCTACACCTTC
TRBD2	TRBV7-2	-	TRBJ2-3	CASSLLRTSPAQYF	TGTGCCAGCAGCTTACTCCGGACTAGCCCCGCGCAGTATTTT
-	TRBV9	few	TRBJ1-1	CASSVGRGRTEAFF	TGTGCCAGCAGCGTAGGGCGGGGACGGACTGAAGCTTTCTTT
TRBD1	TRBV30	-	TRBJ1-6	CAWSDASGTGRYSPLHF	TGTGCCTGGAGTGACGCCTCCGGGACAGGGCGTTATTCACCCCTCCACTTT
-	TRBV18	-	TRBJ2-7	CASSPGTTGYEQYF	TGTGCCAGCTCACCAGGGACAACTGGCTACGAGCAGTACTTC
TRBD2	TRBV4-3	-	TRBJ2-1	CASSQVWLAGGEQFF	TGCGCCAGCAGCCAAGTCTGGCTAGCGGGGGGTGAGCAGTTCTTC
-	TRBV30	-	TRBJ1-5	CAWSPGVRQPQHF	TGTGCCTGGAGTCCAGGGGTGCGGCAGCCCCAGCATTTT
-	TRBV27	-	TRBJ1-3	CASSPVGHFSGNTIYF	TGTGCCAGCAGTCCGGTGGGACACTTCTCTGGAAACACCATATATTTT
-	TRBV28	-	TRBJ1-5	CATHLGVSQPQHF	TGTGCCACCCACCTAGGGGTAAGTCAGCCCCAGCATTTT
-	TRBV6-1	once	TRBJ2-2	CASSEYIGAGANTGELFF	TGTGCCAGCAGTGAATATATTGGGGCAGGGGCGAACACCGGGGAGCTGTTTTTT
TRBD1	TRBV18	-	TRBJ2-5	CATNYRGLVETQYF	TGTGCCACTAACTACAGGGGGTTAGTAGAGACCCAGTACTTC
-	TRBV7-6	-	TRBJ2-5	CASSPVSLVETQYF	TGTGCCAGCAGCCCCGTTAGCCTGGTGGAGACCCAGTACTTC
TRBD1	TRBV7-9	-	TRBJ2-7	CASSQTRTGSYEQYF	TGTGCCAGCAGCCAAACCCGGACAGGATCCTACGAGCAGTACTTC